This T cell receptor beta chain derives from a study of blood T cell repertoires in COVID-19. About the study: The samples span acute and convalescent COVID-19 from the United States, Italy and Spain. T cells, B-cell-depleted T cells, or PBMCs provided the cDNA or gDNA that served as material.

The germline CDR1 and CDR2 sequences are MNHNY and SVGAGI (reference sequence). This CDR3 has 12 residues. V was pared by 2 bases and J by 7 bases, with 5 bases between. Per the authors' pipeline: Reference gene primer amplification in the assay estimated nucleated cell counts. TCRdb's copy holds only in-frame clones and misses some; the assay was immunoSEQ multiplex PCR. V, J and clone size are those of that table, while D and trimming were read from the DNA. The sample has around 180,000 clones; about 85% are singletons. The rearrangement links TRBV6-6 to TRBJ1-4; unclear D gene. Sequenced sample: peripheral blood. The TCR originated in a woman aged 25 to 45 with active or convalescent COVID-19. CDR3 nucleotide sequence: TGTGCCAGCAGTTACGGCGGTGAAAAACTGTTTTTT. Its protein is CASSYGGEKLFF.